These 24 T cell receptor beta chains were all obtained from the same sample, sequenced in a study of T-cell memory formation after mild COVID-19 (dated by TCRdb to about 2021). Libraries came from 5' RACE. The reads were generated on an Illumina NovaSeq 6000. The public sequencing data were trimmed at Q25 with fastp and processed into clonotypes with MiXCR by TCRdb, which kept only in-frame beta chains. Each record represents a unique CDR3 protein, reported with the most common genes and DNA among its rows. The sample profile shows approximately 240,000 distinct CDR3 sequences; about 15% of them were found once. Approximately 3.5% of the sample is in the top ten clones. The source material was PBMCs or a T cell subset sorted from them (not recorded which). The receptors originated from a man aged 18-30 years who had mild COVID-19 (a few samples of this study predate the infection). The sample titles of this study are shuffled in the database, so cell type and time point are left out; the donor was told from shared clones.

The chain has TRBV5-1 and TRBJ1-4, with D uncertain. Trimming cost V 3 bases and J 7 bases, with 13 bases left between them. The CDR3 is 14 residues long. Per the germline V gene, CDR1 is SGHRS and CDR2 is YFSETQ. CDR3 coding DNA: TGCGCCAGCAGCTACCCAGAACCGGGTGAAAAACTGTTTTTT. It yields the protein CASSYPEPGEKLFF.

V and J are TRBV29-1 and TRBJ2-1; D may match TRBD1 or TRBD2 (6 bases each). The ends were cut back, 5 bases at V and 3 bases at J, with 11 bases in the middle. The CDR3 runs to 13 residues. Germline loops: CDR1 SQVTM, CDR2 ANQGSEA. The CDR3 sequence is CSVRGRLYNEQFF. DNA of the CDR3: TGCAGCGTTCGGGGGCGTCTCTACAATGAGCAGTTCTTC.

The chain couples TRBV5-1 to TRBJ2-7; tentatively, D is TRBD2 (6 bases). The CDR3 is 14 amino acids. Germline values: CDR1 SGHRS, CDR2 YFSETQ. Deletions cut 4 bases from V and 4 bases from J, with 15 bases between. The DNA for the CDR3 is TGCGCCAGCAGCGAAGGAGGGAATCGGTACGAGCAGTACTTC. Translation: CASSEGGNRYEQYF.

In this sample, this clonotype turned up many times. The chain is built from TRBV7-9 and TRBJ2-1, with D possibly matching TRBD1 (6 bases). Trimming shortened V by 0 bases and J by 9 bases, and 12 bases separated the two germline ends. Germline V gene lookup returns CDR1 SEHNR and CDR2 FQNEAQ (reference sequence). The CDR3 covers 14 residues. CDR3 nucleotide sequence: TGTGCCAGCAGCTTAGCTGTGGGGGCGGGTGAGCAGTTCTTC. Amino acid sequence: CASSLAVGAGEQFF.

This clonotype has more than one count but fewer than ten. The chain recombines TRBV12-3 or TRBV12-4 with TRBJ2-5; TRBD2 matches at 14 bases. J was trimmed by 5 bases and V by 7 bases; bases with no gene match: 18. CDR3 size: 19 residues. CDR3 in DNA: TGTGCCAGCACCAACATCGGGGGACTAGCGGGGGATGGCGGGGAGACCCAGTACTTC. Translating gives CASTNIGGLAGDGGETQYF.

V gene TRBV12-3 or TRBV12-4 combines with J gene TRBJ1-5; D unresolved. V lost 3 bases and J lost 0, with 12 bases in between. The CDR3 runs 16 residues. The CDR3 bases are TGTGCCAGCAGTTTTATAGCGGGTTCTAGCAATCAGCCCCAGCATTTT. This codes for CASSFIAGSSNQPQHF.

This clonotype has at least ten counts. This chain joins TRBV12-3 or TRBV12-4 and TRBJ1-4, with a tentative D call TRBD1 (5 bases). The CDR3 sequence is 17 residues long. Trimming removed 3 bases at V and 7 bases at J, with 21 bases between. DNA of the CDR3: TGTGCCAGCAGTTTTACCAACCTTGCAGGGAACGGTGAAAAACTGTTTTTT. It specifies CASSFTNLAGNGEKLFF.

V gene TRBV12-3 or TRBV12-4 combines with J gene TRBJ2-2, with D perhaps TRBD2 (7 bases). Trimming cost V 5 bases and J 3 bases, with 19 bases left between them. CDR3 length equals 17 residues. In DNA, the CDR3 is TGTGCCAGCAGTCGCGTGGCCCGGGGGGCCCACACCGGGGAGCTGTTTTTT. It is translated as CASSRVARGAHTGELFF.

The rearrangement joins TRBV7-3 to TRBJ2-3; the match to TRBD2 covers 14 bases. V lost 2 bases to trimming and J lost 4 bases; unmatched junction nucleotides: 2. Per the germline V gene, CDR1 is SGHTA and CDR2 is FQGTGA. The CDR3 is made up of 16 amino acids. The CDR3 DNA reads TGTGCCAGCAGCTTAGGGGGACTAGCGGGGGCAGATACGCAGTATTTT. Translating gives CASSLGGLAGADTQYF.

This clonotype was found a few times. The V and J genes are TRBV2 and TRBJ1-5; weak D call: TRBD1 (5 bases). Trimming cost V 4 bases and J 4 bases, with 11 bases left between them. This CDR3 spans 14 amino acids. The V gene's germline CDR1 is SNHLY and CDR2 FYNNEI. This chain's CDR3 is CASSVRGRNQPQHF. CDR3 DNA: TGTGCCAGCAGTGTTCGGGGGAGAAATCAGCCCCAGCATTTT.

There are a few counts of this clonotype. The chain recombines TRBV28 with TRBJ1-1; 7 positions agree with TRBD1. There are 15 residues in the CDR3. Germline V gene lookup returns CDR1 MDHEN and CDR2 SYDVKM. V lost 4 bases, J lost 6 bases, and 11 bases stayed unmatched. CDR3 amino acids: CASSSLTGENSEAFF. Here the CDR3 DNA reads TGTGCCAGCAGTTCGCTCACAGGGGAAAACTCTGAAGCTTTCTTT.

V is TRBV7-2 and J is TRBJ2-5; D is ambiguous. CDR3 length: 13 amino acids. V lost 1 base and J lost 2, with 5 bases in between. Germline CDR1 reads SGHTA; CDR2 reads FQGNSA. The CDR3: CASSLERQETQYF. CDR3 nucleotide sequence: TGTGCCAGCAGCTTAGAACGACAAGAGACCCAGTACTTC.

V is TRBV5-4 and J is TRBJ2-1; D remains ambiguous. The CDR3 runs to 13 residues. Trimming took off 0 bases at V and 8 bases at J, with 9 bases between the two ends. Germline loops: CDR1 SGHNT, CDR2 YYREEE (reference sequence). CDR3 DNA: TGTGCCAGCAGCTTGGCCGGGCCAGATGAGCAGTTCTTC. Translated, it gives CASSLAGPDEQFF. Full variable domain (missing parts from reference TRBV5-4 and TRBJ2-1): ETGVTQSPTHLIKTRGQQVTLRCSSQSGHNTVSWYQQALGQGPQFIFQYYREEENGRGNFPPRFSGLQFPNYSSELNVNALELDDSALYLCASSLAGPDEQFFGPGTRLTVL.

This CDR3 reads CSAREGAYEQYV. The DNA for the CDR3 is TGCAGTGCTAGAGAGGGAGCCTACGAGCAGTACGTC. This rearrangement joins TRBV20-1 to TRBJ2-7; D possibly corresponds to TRBD2 (5 bases). The CDR3 loop spans 12 amino acids. With 0 bases removed from V and 2 bases from J, the gap between germline ends came to 5 bases. Germline assignment: CDR1 DFQATT and CDR2 SNEGSKA (reference sequence).

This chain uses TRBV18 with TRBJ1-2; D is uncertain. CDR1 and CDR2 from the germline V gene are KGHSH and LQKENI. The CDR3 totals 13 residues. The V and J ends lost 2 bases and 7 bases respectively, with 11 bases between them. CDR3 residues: CASSPEQSTGYTF. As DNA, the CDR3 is TGTGCCAGCTCACCAGAACAGAGCACTGGCTACACCTTC.

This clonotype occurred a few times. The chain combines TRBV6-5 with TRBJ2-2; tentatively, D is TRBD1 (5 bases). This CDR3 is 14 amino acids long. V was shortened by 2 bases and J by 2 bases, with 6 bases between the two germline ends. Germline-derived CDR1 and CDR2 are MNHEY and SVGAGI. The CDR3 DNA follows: TGTGCCAGCAGTTACCAGGGAAACACCGGGGAGCTGTTTTTT. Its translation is CASSYQGNTGELFF.

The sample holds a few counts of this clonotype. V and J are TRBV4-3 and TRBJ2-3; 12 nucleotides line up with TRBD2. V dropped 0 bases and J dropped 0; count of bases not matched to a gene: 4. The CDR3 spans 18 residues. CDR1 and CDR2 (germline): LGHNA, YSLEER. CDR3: CASSQEGLAGGSTDTQYF. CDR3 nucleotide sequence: TGCGCCAGCAGCCAAGAGGGCCTAGCGGGGGGGAGCACAGATACGCAGTATTTT.

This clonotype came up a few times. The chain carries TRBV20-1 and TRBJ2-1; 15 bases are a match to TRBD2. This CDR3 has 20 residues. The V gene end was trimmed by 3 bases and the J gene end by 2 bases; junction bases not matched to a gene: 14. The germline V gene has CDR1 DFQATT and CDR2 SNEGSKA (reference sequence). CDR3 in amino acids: CSARGPGTSGGSLAYNEQFF. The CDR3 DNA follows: TGCAGTGCTAGGGGGCCGGGGACTAGCGGGGGGAGCTTGGCCTACAATGAGCAGTTCTTC.

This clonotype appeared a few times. For the CDR3, the DNA is TGTGCCAGCAGTTTAGCGCGGAGAGAAGCTTTCTTT. Translation: CASSLARREAFF. The gene calls are TRBV12-3 or TRBV12-4 and TRBJ1-1, with D hard to call. This CDR3 region has 12 residues. Between the trimmed V and J ends, which lost 0 bases and 8 bases, there was a span of 7 bases.

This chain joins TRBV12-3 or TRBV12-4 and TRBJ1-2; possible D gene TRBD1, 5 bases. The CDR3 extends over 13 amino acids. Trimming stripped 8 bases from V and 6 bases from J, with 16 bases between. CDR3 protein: CASVTVQGDGYTF. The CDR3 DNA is TGTGCCAGCGTTACGGTCCAGGGTGATGGCTACACCTTC.

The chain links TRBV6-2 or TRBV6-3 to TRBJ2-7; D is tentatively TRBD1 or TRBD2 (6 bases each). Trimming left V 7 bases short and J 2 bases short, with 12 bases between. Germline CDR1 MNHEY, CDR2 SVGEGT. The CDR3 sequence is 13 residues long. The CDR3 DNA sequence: TGTGCCAGCACCGGGGGCAGCACCTACGAGCAGTACTTC. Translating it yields CASTGGSTYEQYF.

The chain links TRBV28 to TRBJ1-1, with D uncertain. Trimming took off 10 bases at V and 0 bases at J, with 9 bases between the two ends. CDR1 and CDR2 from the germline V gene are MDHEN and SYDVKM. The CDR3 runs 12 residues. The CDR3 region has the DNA TGTGCCACCCTCGGCATGAACACTGAAGCTTTCTTT. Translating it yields CATLGMNTEAFF.

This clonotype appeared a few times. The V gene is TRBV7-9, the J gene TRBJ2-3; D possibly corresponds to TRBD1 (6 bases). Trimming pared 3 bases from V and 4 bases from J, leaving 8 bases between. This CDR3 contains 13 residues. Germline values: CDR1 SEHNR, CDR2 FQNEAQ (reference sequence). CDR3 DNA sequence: TGTGCCAGCAGCTTTCCAGGGGCAGATACGCAGTATTTT. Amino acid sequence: CASSFPGADTQYF.

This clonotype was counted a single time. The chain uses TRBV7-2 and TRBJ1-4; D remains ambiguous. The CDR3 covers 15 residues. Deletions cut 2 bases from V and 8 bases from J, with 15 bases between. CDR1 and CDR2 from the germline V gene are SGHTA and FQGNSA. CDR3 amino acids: CASSLRPRPQEKLFF. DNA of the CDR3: TGTGCCAGCAGCTTACGGCCTAGACCACAGGAAAAACTGTTTTTT.